The source of this T cell receptor (beta chain) is a study of OX40 agonist ivuxolimab in advanced cancers. Study overall: Mean age around 60 years, range about 20 to 85; 82.7% male. Study-wide findings and caveats: Both blood CD4+ and CD8+ T cells showed clonal growth by week 6 at 0.1 to 3.0 mg/kg. Partial responders treated at 0.1-3.0 mg/kg exhibited clonal expansion among the lowest measured.

V dropped 1 base and J dropped 4 bases, with 6 bases sitting between them. Germline V gene sequence: CDR1 SGHRS, CDR2 YFSETQ. The CDR3 has 13 residues. The table lists this clone with a few counts. Its specificity is unknown. The assay was immunoSEQ multiplex PCR, and TCRdb's table has in-frame clones only and misses some. The sample has over 10,000 clones, about two thirds seen once; the top ten hold about 27%. The material was CD4+ or CD8+ T cells sorted from blood, obtained in a trial of the OX40 agonist ivuxolimab. The TCR comes from an adult with an advanced solid tumor such as melanoma, head and neck, liver or kidney cancer. The V gene is TRBV5-1, the J gene TRBJ2-1, with D unresolved. CDR3 DNA: TGCGCCAGCAGCTTGACAGCTTACAATGAGCAGTTCTTC. Translating gives CASSLTAYNEQFF.